The 23 T cell receptor beta chains reported below all come from one sample, sequenced in a study of T cells in localized non-small cell lung cancer. Using immunoSEQ multiplex PCR, the repertoire was profiled, and TCRdb retains in-frame clones only, with some absent. The sample includes about 21,000 clones, approximately 80% of them seen just once. Source: peripheral blood, taken before any cancer treatment. These TCRs come from a man aged 40-75 years with stage I lung adenocarcinoma.

This clone came up once. This chain joins TRBV28 and TRBJ2-5; D not certain. CDR1 and CDR2 from the germline V gene are MDHEN and SYDVKM. The CDR3 contains 15 residues. Trimming removed 3 bases from V and 4 bases from J, with 15 bases in between. The CDR3, as DNA: TGTGCCAGCAGTTTCAGAGCCACTGGCGGAGAGACCCAGTACTTC. This translates into CASSFRATGGETQYF.

The chain carries TRBV6-6 and TRBJ1-4; the D is unclear. CDR1 and CDR2 (germline): MNHNY, SVGAGI (reference sequence). Trimming pared 7 bases from V and 0 bases from J, leaving 9 bases between. This CDR3 has 14 residues. The CDR3 DNA sequence: TGTGCCAGCACCAACCCGCCAACTAATGAAAAACTGTTTTTT. It translates to CASTNPPTNEKLFF.

This clone was found once. The chain uses TRBV11-3 and TRBJ2-5; maybe TRBD2 (6 bases). The CDR3 length is 17 residues. Trimming took off 5 bases at V and 5 bases at J, with 24 bases between the two ends. Germline CDR1 SGHNT, CDR2 YENEEA. The CDR3, as DNA: TGTGCCAGCAGCCACGGGGACTCCCTTGGGGGACGGGAGACCCAGTACTTC. It codes for CASSHGDSLGGRETQYF.

J is TRBJ2-5 and V is TRBV5-4; TRBD2 matches at 7 bases. Per the germline V gene, CDR1 is SGHNT and CDR2 is YYREEE (reference sequence). With V trimmed by 1 base and J by 2 bases, 8 bases remained unmatched. This CDR3 comprises 16 residues. The CDR3: CASSLIGSGDQETQYF. CDR3 in DNA: TGTGCCAGCAGCTTGATCGGGAGCGGGGATCAAGAGACCCAGTACTTC.

The V gene is TRBV19, the J gene TRBJ2-1, with D uncertain. The CDR3 covers 15 residues. Germline loops: CDR1 LNHDA, CDR2 SQIVND (reference sequence). V dropped 4 bases and J dropped 0 bases, with 10 bases sitting between them. The chain's CDR3 is CASSRLLSSYNEQFF. CDR3 nucleotides: TGTGCCAGTAGTAGACTCCTCAGCTCCTACAATGAGCAGTTCTTC. Full variable domain (remainder filled in from reference TRBV19 and TRBJ2-1): DGGITQSPKYLFRKEGQNVTLSCEQNLNHDAMYWYRQDPGQGLRLIYYSQIVNDFQKGDIAEGYSVSREKKESFPLTVTSAQKNPTAFYLCASSRLLSSYNEQFFGPGTRLTVL.

This clone was counted between two and nine times. V gene TRBV14 combines with J gene TRBJ2-7, with TRBD1 matching over 9 bases. Germline V CDR1 and CDR2: SGHDN, FVKESK. The V gene end was trimmed by 6 bases and the J gene end by 0 bases; junction bases not matched to a gene: 21. The CDR3 loop spans 20 amino acids. The CDR3 loop reads CASRFFGSGTGRRPSYEQYF. The CDR3 bases are TGTGCCAGCAGATTTTTCGGATCCGGGACAGGGCGAAGACCCTCCTACGAGCAGTACTTC.

The chain employs TRBV7-9 and TRBJ2-3; D tentatively fits TRBD1 or TRBD2 (6 bases each). The CDR3 totals 14 residues. V was cut by 2 bases and J by 5 bases, with 11 bases left in between. The germline V gene has CDR1 SEHNR and CDR2 FQNEAQ (reference sequence). The DNA for the CDR3 is TGTGCCAGCAGCTTAAGGGGGGAAGGAGATACGCAGTATTTT. Its protein product is CASSLRGEGDTQYF.

The table lists this clone with a few counts. V and J are TRBV7-2 and TRBJ2-7; 7 bases match TRBD2. Germline trimming cut 5 bases from V and 2 bases from J; bases unmatched to any gene: 12. Germline CDR1 SGHTA, CDR2 FQGNSA. The CDR3 loop spans 16 amino acids. This chain's CDR3 is CASSPRGGGSTYEQYF. The CDR3 region has the DNA TGTGCCAGCAGCCCTAGGGGCGGGGGTTCTACCTACGAGCAGTACTTC.

The J gene is TRBJ1-1, the V gene TRBV9; unclear D gene. The V gene's germline CDR1 is SGDLS and CDR2 YYNGEE. The CDR3 length is 13 residues. Trimming removed 4 bases from V and 0 bases from J, with 7 bases in between. CDR3 sequence: CASSPGMNTEAFF. In DNA form, the CDR3 reads TGTGCCAGCAGCCCCGGCATGAACACTGAAGCTTTCTTT.

J is TRBJ1-1 and V is TRBV18; no definite D call. The CDR3 length is 13 residues. CDR1 KGHSH and CDR2 LQKENI come from the germline V gene. V was trimmed by 6 bases and J by 0 bases, leaving 8 bases between them. CDR3 region: CASSGGVNTEAFF. For the CDR3, the DNA is TGTGCCAGCTCTGGCGGGGTGAACACTGAAGCTTTCTTT.

This clone has only a few counts. This chain links TRBV19 with TRBJ2-3, with D uncertain. CDR3 length equals 14 residues. With 3 bases removed from V and 1 base from J, the gap between germline ends came to 8 bases. Germline V gene data show CDR1 as LNHDA and CDR2 as SQIVND (reference sequence). The CDR3 DNA is TGTGCCAGTAGTATCAAGTTAGGCACAGATACGCAGTATTTT. It yields the protein CASSIKLGTDTQYF. Full variable domain (rest looked up from reference TRBV19 and TRBJ2-3): DGGITQSPKYLFRKEGQNVTLSCEQNLNHDAMYWYRQDPGQGLRLIYYSQIVNDFQKGDIAEGYSVSREKKESFPLTVTSAQKNPTAFYLCASSIKLGTDTQYFGPGTRLTVL.

The chain combines TRBV7-3 with TRBJ2-6, with D maybe TRBD1 (6 bases). This CDR3 is 20 amino acids long. V was shortened by 4 bases and J by 0 bases, with 22 bases between the two germline ends. Germline V gene lookup returns CDR1 SGHTA and CDR2 FQGTGA. CDR3 nucleotide sequence: TGTGCCAGCAGCTCGAGACAGGTCGTAGGGGCCATCTCTGGGGCCAACGTCCTGACTTTC. Encoded protein: CASSSRQVVGAISGANVLTF.

J is TRBJ1-2 and V is TRBV11-1, with D perhaps matching TRBD1 (6 bases). The CDR3 consists of 16 residues. The V end was cut by 5 bases, the J end by 1 base, with 17 bases between. In germline, CDR1 is SGHAT, CDR2 FQDESV (reference sequence). The CDR3 coding sequence is TGTGCCAGCAGCCGAATGACAGGACAAAATAACTATGGCTACACCTTC. This translates into CASSRMTGQNNYGYTF.

This clone has a single count. The rearrangement uses TRBV6-1 and TRBJ2-5, with a weak D call TRBD1 (5 bases). Germline V gene data show CDR1 as MNHNS and CDR2 as SASEGT. The germline V and J ends were trimmed by 1 base and 5 bases, with 8 bases remaining between them. The CDR3 is 13 amino acids. CDR3 sequence: CASSEGYRETQYF. The CDR3 DNA is TGTGCCAGCAGTGAAGGATACAGGGAGACCCAGTACTTC.

V usage is TRBV29-1 and J usage is TRBJ2-1; D is possibly TRBD1 (6 bases). V lost 6 bases to trimming and J lost 4 bases, with 19 bases between them. Germline CDR1 reads SQVTM; CDR2 reads ANQGSEA. This CDR3 is built from 15 residues. The CDR3 sequence is CSVRQVLFTYNEQFF. The CDR3 DNA sequence: TGCAGCGTCCGACAGGTCCTATTTACTTACAATGAGCAGTTCTTC.

This rearrangement joins TRBV2 to TRBJ2-1; D unresolved. Germline CDR1 is SNHLY and CDR2 is FYNNEI. Trimming took 2 bases from V and 6 from J, leaving 11 bases between them. CDR3 length: 14 amino acids. The CDR3 loop is CASSEYRPRNEQFF. The CDR3 DNA reads TGTGCCAGCAGTGAATATAGGCCGCGCAATGAGCAGTTCTTC.

This chain links TRBV7-2 with TRBJ2-2; D unclear. V was shortened by 2 bases and J by 0 bases, with 4 bases between the two germline ends. This CDR3 has 14 residues. The germline CDR1 and CDR2 sequences are SGHTA and FQGNSA. The CDR3 DNA reads as TGTGCCAGCAGCTTAACCTCGAACACCGGGGAGCTGTTTTTT. This gives the protein CASSLTSNTGELFF.

The rearrangement joins TRBV7-9 to TRBJ2-7; D gene unclear. The germline V gene encodes CDR1 SEHNR and CDR2 FQNEAQ (reference sequence). The V gene lost 3 bases and the J gene lost 3 bases, with 12 bases spanning the gap. This CDR3 comprises 14 residues. The CDR3 DNA follows: TGTGCCAGCAGCTTGTCGGCAGGCTACTACGAGCAGTACTTC. Translated: CASSLSAGYYEQYF.

This clone was detected once. This chain uses TRBV2 with TRBJ1-1, with 10 positions matching TRBD1. Trimming at V came to 5 bases and at J to 5 bases, leaving 2 bases not matched to a gene. CDR3 length: 13 residues. The germline V gene encodes CDR1 SNHLY and CDR2 FYNNEI. CDR3 region: CASSSDRGTEAFF. For the CDR3, the DNA is TGTGCCAGCAGTTCGGACAGGGGGACTGAAGCTTTCTTT. The whole variable domain, filled in from reference TRBV2 and TRBJ1-1, reads EPEVTQTPSHQVTQMGQEVILRCVPISNHLYFYWYRQILGQKVEFLVSFYNNEISEKSEIFDDQFSVERPDGSNFTLKIRSTKLEDSAMYFCASSSDRGTEAFFGQGTRLTVV.

The chain couples TRBV19 to TRBJ2-7; no clear D gene. Per germline, CDR1 LNHDA and CDR2 SQIVND (reference sequence). V was cut by 5 bases and J by 3 bases, with 14 bases left in between. CDR3 size: 14 residues. CDR3: CASSSHRILYEQYF. For the CDR3, the DNA is TGTGCCAGTAGTTCTCATAGGATCCTCTACGAGCAGTACTTC.

This chain joins TRBV7-6 and TRBJ1-1; the D is unclear. Trimming removed 0 bases at V and 0 bases at J, with 5 bases between. The germline CDR1 and CDR2 sequences are SGHVS and FNYEAQ. The length of the CDR3 is 14 residues. The CDR3 DNA is TGTGCCAGCAGCTTAGCCGGAATGAACACTGAAGCTTTCTTT. It encodes CASSLAGMNTEAFF.

This chain's CDR3 is CASSSAQGADQPQHF. The CDR3 region has the DNA TGTGCCAGCAGTTCGGCACAGGGTGCGGATCAGCCCCAGCATTTT. The chain employs TRBV27 and TRBJ1-5, with D perhaps matching TRBD1 (6 bases). Trimming removed 4 bases at V and 5 bases at J, with 15 bases between. CDR1 and CDR2 (germline): MNHEY, SMNVEV (reference sequence). This CDR3 contains 15 residues.

This clone was detected only a few times. V gene TRBV28 combines with J gene TRBJ1-6; 8 bases agree with TRBD1. The CDR3 is 14 amino acids. Germline V gene sequence: CDR1 MDHEN, CDR2 SYDVKM. The junction had 6 bases not matched to a gene; V was cut back by 3 bases and J by 11 bases. CDR3: CASSFRPTGAPLHF. CDR3 bases: TGTGCCAGCAGTTTTCGGCCGACAGGGGCACCCCTCCACTTT.